The rows below give T cell receptor beta chains drawn from one sample of a study of T cell responses to AZD1222 COVID-19 vaccine. Produced via immunoSEQ multiplex PCR; TCRdb's table is partial and in-frame only. The sample includes 100,000 to 150,000 clones, about 94% of them seen just once. Source: peripheral blood, taken on day 0 of AZD1222 vaccination. These receptor sequences come from an adult in good health. CDR3s include the opening cysteine and the closing phenylalanine or tryptophan. Fields, in order: clone size, J gene, D gene, V gene, CDR3 DNA, CDR3 protein. A D gene is named only where the DNA matches it firmly. Size values are once, few and many counts, or a class for expanded clones, and some rows have none.

>-|TRBJ1-1|-|TRBV11-2
TGTGCCAGCAGTTTAGACCCGAACACTGAAGCTTTCTTT
CASSLDPNTEAFF
>-|TRBJ1-1|TRBD1|TRBV7-2
TGTGCCAGCAGCTTAGAGGCTAGACAGGGAGCTTTCTTT
CASSLEARQGAFF
>-|TRBJ1-1|-|TRBV19
TGTGCCAGTAGTATAGATCAGGGGCACGAAGCTTTCTTT
CASSIDQGHEAFF
>-|TRBJ1-2|TRBD1|TRBV2
TGTGCCAGTACCTTCAGGGGGCTGGATGGCTACACCTTC
CASTFRGLDGYTF
>-|TRBJ2-1|-|TRBV20-1
TGCAGTGCTAGTCGCCCTAATGGCCCGCCCCGCTCCTACAATGAGCAGTTCTTC
CSASRPNGPPRSYNEQFF
>-|TRBJ1-4|-|TRBV5-4
TGTGCCAGCAGCCTGAAGGGAGCAACTAATGAAAAACTGTTTTTT
CASSLKGATNEKLFF
>-|TRBJ2-7|-|TRBV4-3
TGCGCCAGCAGTTATCGTGTCCAGGCTGCTTTCTACGAGCAGTACTTC
CASSYRVQAAFYEQYF
>-|TRBJ2-2|-|TRBV7-2
TGTGCCAGCAGCCCAAAGTGGATCCCCGGGGAGCTGTTTTTT
CASSPKWIPGELFF
>-|TRBJ1-5|-|TRBV10-3
TGTGCCATCAGTGCTGGAGGGAGGGGCAATCAGCCCCAGCATTTT
CAISAGGRGNQPQHF
>few|TRBJ1-5|-|TRBV2
TGTGCCAGTTCAAGACAGGCGAATCAGCCCCAGCATTTT
CASSRQANQPQHF
>-|TRBJ2-5|-|TRBV2
TGTGCCAGCAGTGCCCCGGGCCTAATCACAGAGACCCAGTACTTC
CASSAPGLITETQYF
>once|TRBJ1-6|-|TRBV2
TGTGCCAGCAGTGGCAGGGATTCGGCTTCTAATTCACCCCTCCACTTT
CASSGRDSASNSPLHF
>-|TRBJ2-7|-|TRBV27
TGTGCCAGCAGTCTCAAGGGGGCCTACGAGCAGTACTTC
CASSLKGAYEQYF
>-|TRBJ2-7|TRBD2|TRBV30
TGTGCCTGGAGTTTGGGACTAGCGGGAGGAGACGAGCAGTACTTC
CAWSLGLAGGDEQYF
>-|TRBJ2-1|-|TRBV28
TGTGCCAGCAGGGGGAGCGGGTACGACAATGAGCAGTTCTTC
CASRGSGYDNEQFF
>-|TRBJ1-3|-|TRBV9
TGTGCCAGCAGAGAAGGATCTGGAAACACCATATATTTT
CASREGSGNTIYF
>-|TRBJ1-3|TRBD1|TRBV30
TGTGCCTGGAGTTTCCGGACAGGGGGAAACACCATATATTTT
CAWSFRTGGNTIYF
>once|TRBJ1-1|TRBD1|TRBV28
TGTGCCAGCAGCCAGGGGGGGGTTGTGAACACTGAAGCTTTCTTT
CASSQGGVVNTEAFF
>once|TRBJ1-1|TRBD1|TRBV5-1
TGCGCCAGCCGGAGTCTAGGGGGCCGGAACACTGAAGCTTTCTTT
CASRSLGGRNTEAFF
>-|TRBJ2-6|-|TRBV7-8
TGTGCCAGCAGCTTAGTAGGGGGAACTGGGGCCAACGTCCTGACTTTC
CASSLVGGTGANVLTF
>-|TRBJ1-6|-|TRBV29-1
TGCAGCGTTGGGACAGAGATTAATTCACCCCTCCACTTT
CSVGTEINSPLHF
>-|TRBJ1-2|TRBD1|TRBV28
TGTGCCAGCAGTGACAGGGGGTCGAGCGGCTACACCTTC
CASSDRGSSGYTF
>-|TRBJ2-1|-|TRBV7-2
TGTGCCAGCAGCTTAGTATGGGGTGCGGCTGGACACAATGAGCAGTTCTTC
CASSLVWGAAGHNEQFF
>-|TRBJ2-7|-|TRBV21-1
TGTGCCAGCAGCAAAAACGCCGGGGAGCAGTACTTC
CASSKNAGEQYF
>-|TRBJ2-2|-|TRBV27
TGTGCCAGCAGCGGTATGAGCGGATATAACACCGGGGAGCTGTTTTTT
CASSGMSGYNTGELFF
>-|TRBJ2-7|-|TRBV29-1
TGCAGCGTTGAAAAAGACAGATTAGGCGAGCAGTACTTC
CSVEKDRLGEQYF
>-|TRBJ1-6|-|TRBV5-6
TGTGCCAGCAGCTTGAGGATTTATTCACCCCTCCACTTT
CASSLRIYSPLHF
>-|TRBJ2-7|-|TRBV4-1
TGCGCCAGCAGCCATCCAGCACAGACAGACTACGAGCAGTACTTC
CASSHPAQTDYEQYF
>-|TRBJ1-2|TRBD1|TRBV18
TGTGCCAGCTCACCTGGCCCGGGACAGGGCTATGGCTACACCTTC
CASSPGPGQGYGYTF
>once|TRBJ1-5|TRBD1|TRBV5-8
TGTGCCAGCAGCTCCCAATGGGACAGCACTAATAGCAATCAGCCCCAGCATTTT
CASSSQWDSTNSNQPQHF
>-|TRBJ2-7|TRBD2|TRBV29-1
TGCAGCGTCCTAGCTGGGGGACTATACGAGCAGTACTTC
CSVLAGGLYEQYF
>-|TRBJ2-7|-|TRBV7-7
TGTGCCAGCAGCCCGCAGGGTCGGTCCTACGAGCAGTACTTC
CASSPQGRSYEQYF
>-|TRBJ2-3|-|TRBV11-2
TGTGCCAGCAGCTCCCAGGGGGGGGCCCGCACAGATACGCAGTATTTT
CASSSQGGARTDTQYF
>-|TRBJ2-7|TRBD1|TRBV2
TGTGCCAGCAGCTGGACAGGGGCGATCTACGAGCAGTACTTC
CASSWTGAIYEQYF
>once|TRBJ2-2|-|TRBV11-3
TGTGCCAGCAGCTCCCGCTCCCCCACCGCCGGGGCAGGGCGGGCCGGGGAGCTGTTTTTT
CASSSRSPTAGAGRAGELFF
>-|TRBJ2-2|-|TRBV7-2
TGTGCCAGCAGCTTAGACCCGTCCGGGGAGCTGTTTTTT
CASSLDPSGELFF
>-|TRBJ1-2|-|TRBV10-2
TGCGCCAGCAGTTTATCGGGCGGAACCCGCTATGGCTACACCTTC
CASSLSGGTRYGYTF
>once|TRBJ2-5|-|TRBV9
TGTGCCAGCAGCGTAGGCCAGGGGGGGCAAGAGACCCAGTACTTC
CASSVGQGGQETQYF
>-|TRBJ1-5|-|TRBV27
TGTGCCAGCAGTTTATTATCCAATCAGCCCCAGCATTTT
CASSLLSNQPQHF
>-|TRBJ1-2|-|TRBV6-1
TGTGCCAGCAGTGACGGCACACGGGGCTATGGCTACACCTTC
CASSDGTRGYGYTF
>-|TRBJ1-1|TRBD1|TRBV19
TGTGCCAGTTGGGACAGGGGTTGGACTGAAGCTTTCTTT
CASWDRGWTEAFF
>-|TRBJ2-1|-|TRBV5-4
TGTGCCAGCAGCTCTCAGAGAGGGGGGGATGAGCAGTTCTTC
CASSSQRGGDEQFF
>-|TRBJ2-1|TRBD2|TRBV9
TGTGCCAGCAGCTTCCGGACTAGCGGGGGGTGGAATGAGCAGTTCTTC
CASSFRTSGGWNEQFF
>-|TRBJ2-7|TRBD2|TRBV5-1
TGCGCCAGCCGGGGGGGCCTGGGTGAGCAGTACTTC
CASRGGLGEQYF
>-|TRBJ2-2|-|TRBV5-1
TGCGCCAGCAGCTTGATCGCCGGGGAGCTGTTTTTT
CASSLIAGELFF
>-|TRBJ2-2|-|TRBV7-2
TGTGCCAGCAGCTCTACGAACACCGGGGAGCTGTTTTTT
CASSSTNTGELFF
>-|TRBJ2-5|-|TRBV18
TGTGCCAGCTCACCACCTCAAGAGACCCAGTACTTC
CASSPPQETQYF
>-|TRBJ2-1|TRBD2|TRBV19
TGTGCCAGTAGTCTCCGACTAGCGGGAGGGCCATCTGAGCAGTTCTTC
CASSLRLAGGPSEQFF
>-|TRBJ2-2|TRBD2|TRBV2
TGTGCCGGAGGAGGGACTACCTACACCGGGGAGCTGTTTTTT
CAGGGTTYTGELFF